This record covers a single T cell receptor (beta chain). The CDR3 loop spans 15 amino acids. Germline V CDR1 and CDR2: LNHDA, SQIVND (reference sequence). V was clipped by 5 bases and J by 4 bases, with 15 bases between them. The sample comes from a study of blood T cell repertoires in COVID-19. Across the whole study: The United States, Italy and Spain supplied acute and convalescent COVID-19 samples. Sample material is recorded as cDNA or gDNA derived from T cells, B-cell-depleted T cells, or PBMCs.

TCRdb keeps only in-frame clones here, not all; method: immunoSEQ multiplex PCR. The data show some 180,000 clones, 90% seen once. This TCR came from a man between 50 and 59 years old with acute or convalescent COVID-19. The sample was peripheral blood. The chain has TRBV19 and TRBJ1-5; D is perhaps TRBD1 (5 bases). Written as DNA, the CDR3 is TGTGCCAGTAGTCCCCGGGACCGGGAGAATCAGCCCCAGCATTTT. The encoded protein is CASSPRDRENQPQHF. Combining the CDR3 with reference TRBV19 and TRBJ1-5 gives the whole variable domain DGGITQSPKYLFRKEGQNVTLSCEQNLNHDAMYWYRQDPGQGLRLIYYSQIVNDFQKGDIAEGYSVSREKKESFPLTVTSAQKNPTAFYLCASSPRDRENQPQHFGDGTRLSIL.